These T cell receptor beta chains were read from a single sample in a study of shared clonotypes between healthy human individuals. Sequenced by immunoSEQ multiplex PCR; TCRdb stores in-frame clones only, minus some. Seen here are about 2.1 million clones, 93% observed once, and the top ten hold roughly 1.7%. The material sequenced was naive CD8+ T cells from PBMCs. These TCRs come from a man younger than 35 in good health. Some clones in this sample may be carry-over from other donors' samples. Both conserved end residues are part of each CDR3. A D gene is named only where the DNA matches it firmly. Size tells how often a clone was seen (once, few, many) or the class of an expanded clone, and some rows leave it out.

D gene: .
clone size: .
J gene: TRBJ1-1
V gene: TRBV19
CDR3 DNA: TGTGCCAGTAGTATAGCGCGGGTGGGCACTGAAGCTTTCTTT
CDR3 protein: CASSIARVGTEAFF

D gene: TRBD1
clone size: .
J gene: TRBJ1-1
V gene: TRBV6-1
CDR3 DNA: TGTGCCACTCTAGGGGGCGCGAGGGCAGCTTTCTTT
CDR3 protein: CATLGGARAAFF

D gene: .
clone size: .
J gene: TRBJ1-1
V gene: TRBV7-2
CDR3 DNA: TGTGCCAGCAGCTTAGAACCCTGGGGCGAGGAAAACACTGAAGCTTTCTTT
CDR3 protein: CASSLEPWGEENTEAFF

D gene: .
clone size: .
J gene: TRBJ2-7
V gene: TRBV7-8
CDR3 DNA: TGTGCCAGCAGCGTAAAAGGTCCAACCTACGAGCAGTACTTC
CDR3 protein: CASSVKGPTYEQYF

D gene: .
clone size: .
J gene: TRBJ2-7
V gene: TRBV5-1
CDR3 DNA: TGCGCCAGCAGCTCGAATGGCCCCTACGAGCAGTACTTC
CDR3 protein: CASSSNGPYEQYF

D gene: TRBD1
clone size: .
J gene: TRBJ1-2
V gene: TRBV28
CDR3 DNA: TGTGCCAGCAGTTCCCCCTATGGGGACAGGGGGCGGGGCTACACCTTC
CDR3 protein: CASSSPYGDRGRGYTF

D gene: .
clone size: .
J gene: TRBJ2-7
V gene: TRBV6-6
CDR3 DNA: TGTGCCAGCAGGGACAGCGAGAACTACGAGCAGTACTTC
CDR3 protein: CASRDSENYEQYF

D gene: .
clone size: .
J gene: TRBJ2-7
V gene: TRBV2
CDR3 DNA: TGTGCCACCAAGGATATCCACGAGCAGTACTTC
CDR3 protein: CATKDIHEQYF

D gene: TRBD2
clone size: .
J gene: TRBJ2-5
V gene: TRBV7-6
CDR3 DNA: TGTGCCAGCAGCTCCAAACTAGCGGGAGCCCCACAAGAGACCCAGTACTTC
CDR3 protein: CASSSKLAGAPQETQYF

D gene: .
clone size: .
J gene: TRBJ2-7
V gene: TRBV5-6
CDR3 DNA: TGTGCCAGCAGCTTGTTGACAGGCTACGAGCAGTACTTC
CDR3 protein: CASSLLTGYEQYF

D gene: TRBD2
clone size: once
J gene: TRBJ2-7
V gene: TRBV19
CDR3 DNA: TGTGCCAGTAGTAGGCGGGAGGTCGTCTACGAGCAGTACTTC
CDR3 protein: CASSRREVVYEQYF

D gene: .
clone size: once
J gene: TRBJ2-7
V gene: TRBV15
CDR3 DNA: TGTGCCACCAGCAGTGCCCCCGTTTGGGGGAGTGACTACGAGCAGTACTTC
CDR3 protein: CATSSAPVWGSDYEQYF

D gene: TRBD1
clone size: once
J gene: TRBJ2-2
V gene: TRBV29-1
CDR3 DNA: TGCAGCGTTGAAGAGGGGACAGGGAGGGTAGGGGAGCTGTTTTTT
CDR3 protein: CSVEEGTGRVGELFF

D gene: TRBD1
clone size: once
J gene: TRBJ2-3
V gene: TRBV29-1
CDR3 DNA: TGCAGCGTTAAAATAGACAGGGGTCTAGATACGCAGTATTTT
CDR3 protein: CSVKIDRGLDTQYF

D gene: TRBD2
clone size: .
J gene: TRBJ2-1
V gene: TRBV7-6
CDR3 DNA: TGTGCCAGCAGCTTAGGAGCGGGAGGCGAGCAGTTCTTC
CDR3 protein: CASSLGAGGEQFF

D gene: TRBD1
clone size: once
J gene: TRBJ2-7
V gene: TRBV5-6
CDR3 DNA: TGTGCCAGCAGCGTCGGGACAGGGGGCACGAGGGAGCAGTACTTC
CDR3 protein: CASSVGTGGTREQYF

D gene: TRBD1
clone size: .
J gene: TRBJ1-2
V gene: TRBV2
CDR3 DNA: TGTGCCAGGGAGGACAGGGGGGCGGACTATGGCTACACCTTC
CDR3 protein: CAREDRGADYGYTF

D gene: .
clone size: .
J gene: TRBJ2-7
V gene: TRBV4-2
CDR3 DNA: TGTGCCAGCAGCCTAGCGGAAACCTCCTACGAGCAGTACTTC
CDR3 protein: CASSLAETSYEQYF

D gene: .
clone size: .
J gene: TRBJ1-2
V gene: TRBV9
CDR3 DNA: TGTGCCAGCAGCCCGTGGGGGGGCCACTCTAACTATGGCTACACCTTC
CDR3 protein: CASSPWGGHSNYGYTF

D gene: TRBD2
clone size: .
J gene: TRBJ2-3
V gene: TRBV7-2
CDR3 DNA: TGTGCCAGCAGCATCCTACGGGGGGGTGAGCAGTATTTT
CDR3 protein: CASSILRGGEQYF

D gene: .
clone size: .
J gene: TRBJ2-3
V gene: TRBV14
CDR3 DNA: TGTGCCAGCAGCCCCCTGCTAGCGCTTAGCACAGATACGCAGTATTTT
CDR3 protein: CASSPLLALSTDTQYF

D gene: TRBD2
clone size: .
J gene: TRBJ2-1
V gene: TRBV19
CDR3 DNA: TGTGCCAGTAGTGTTGGACTAGCGGGAGGCCCCGGGAATGAGCAGTTCTTC
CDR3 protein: CASSVGLAGGPGNEQFF

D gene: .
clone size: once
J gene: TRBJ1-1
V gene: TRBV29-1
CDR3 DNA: TGCAGCGTCACTCGAGAGGGGGGCTTTTGGGCTGAAGCTTTCTTT
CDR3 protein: CSVTREGGFWAEAFF

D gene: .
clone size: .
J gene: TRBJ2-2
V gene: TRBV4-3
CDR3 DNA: TGCGCCAGCAGCCAGACTTCGGGTAGCGGGGAGCTGTTTTTT
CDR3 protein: CASSQTSGSGELFF

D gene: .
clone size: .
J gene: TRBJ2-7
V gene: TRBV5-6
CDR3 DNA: TGTGCCAGCAGCGGAGGGCCCTACGAGCAGTACTTC
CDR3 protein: CASSGGPYEQYF

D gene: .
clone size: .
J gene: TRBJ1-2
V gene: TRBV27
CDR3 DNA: TGTGCCAGCACCGGCGGACAAGGCCCCCATGGCTACACCTTC
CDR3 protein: CASTGGQGPHGYTF

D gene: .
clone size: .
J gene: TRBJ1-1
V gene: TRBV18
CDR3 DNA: TGTGCCAGCTCACCTCCCCACATGAAGGGGACTGAAGCTTTCTTT
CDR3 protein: CASSPPHMKGTEAFF

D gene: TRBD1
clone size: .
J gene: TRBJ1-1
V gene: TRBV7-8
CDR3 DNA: TGTGCCAGCAGCTCCAGGACAGGGGTGAACACTGAAGCTTTCTTT
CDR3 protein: CASSSRTGVNTEAFF